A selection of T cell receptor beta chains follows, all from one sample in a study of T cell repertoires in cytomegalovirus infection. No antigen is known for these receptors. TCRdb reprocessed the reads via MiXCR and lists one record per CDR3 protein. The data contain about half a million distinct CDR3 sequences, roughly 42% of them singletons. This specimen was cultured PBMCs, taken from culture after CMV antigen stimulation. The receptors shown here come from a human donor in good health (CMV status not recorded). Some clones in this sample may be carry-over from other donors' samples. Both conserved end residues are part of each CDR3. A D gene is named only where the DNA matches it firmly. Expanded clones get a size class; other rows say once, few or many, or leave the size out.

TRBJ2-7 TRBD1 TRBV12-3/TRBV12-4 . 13 TGTGCCAGCAGATACCGGGACAGCTACGAGCAGTACTTC CASRYRDSYEQYF
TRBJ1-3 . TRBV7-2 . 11 TGTGCCAGCAGCCGGACTGGAGCCATATATTTT CASSRTGAIYF
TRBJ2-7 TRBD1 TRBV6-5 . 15 TGTGCCAGCAGTTACGGACAGGGTAGCTCCTACGAGCAGTACTTC CASSYGQGSSYEQYF
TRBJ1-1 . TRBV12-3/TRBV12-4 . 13 TGTGCCAGCAGTCGCCAGGGGTGGGCTGAAGCTTTCTTT CASSRQGWAEAFF
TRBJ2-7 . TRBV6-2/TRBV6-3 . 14 TGTGCCAGCAGTCCAAGGATGACTGGCTACGAGCAGTACTTC CASSPRMTGYEQYF
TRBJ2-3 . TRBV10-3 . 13 TGTGCCACGGTGGGGGTGACGACAGATACGCAGTATTTT CATVGVTTDTQYF
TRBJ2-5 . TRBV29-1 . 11 TGCAGCGTTGAAGATAGGGGGGGCCCATACTTC CSVEDRGGPYF
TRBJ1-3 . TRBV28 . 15 TGTGCCAGCAGTCGAGTGCGCCTTTCTGGAAACACCATATATTTT CASSRVRLSGNTIYF
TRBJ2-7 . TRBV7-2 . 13 TGTGCCAGCAGCTTAGTTGACCCCTACGAGCAGTACTTC CASSLVDPYEQYF
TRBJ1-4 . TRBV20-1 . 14 TGCAGTGCTACGACAGGATCCCGGAATGAAAAACTGTTTTTT CSATTGSRNEKLFF
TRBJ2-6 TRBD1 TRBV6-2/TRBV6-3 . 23 TGTGCCAGCAGTTACGGTAGGGGACAGGGGACTCAAAGACCCTACTCTGGGGCCAACGTCCTGACTTTC CASSYGRGQGTQRPYSGANVLTF
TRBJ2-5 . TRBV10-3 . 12 TGTGCCATCGCGATCTACCAAGAGACCCAGTACTTC CAIAIYQETQYF
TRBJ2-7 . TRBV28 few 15 TGTGCCAGCAGGCATGGCGGGGTGATCTCCTACGAGCAGTACTTC CASRHGGVISYEQYF
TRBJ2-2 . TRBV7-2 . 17 TGTGCCAATGGGGCCAGCGGCTTAGCCCCGAACACCGGGGAGCTGTTTTTT CANGASGLAPNTGELFF
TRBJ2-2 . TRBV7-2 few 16 TGTGCCAGCAGCTCTACAGGGCCTTCACTAGCCGGGGAGCTGTTTTTT CASSSTGPSLAGELFF
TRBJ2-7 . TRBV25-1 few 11 TGTGCCAGCAGTGAAGATAACGAGCAGTACTTC CASSEDNEQYF